These T cell receptor beta chains were read from a single sample in a study of shared clonotypes between healthy human individuals. The data were produced by immunoSEQ multiplex PCR, yet TCRdb's version contains in-frame clones alone and is incomplete. The table lists approximately 2.5 million clones, approximately 93% of them singletons. What was sequenced was naive CD4+ T cells from PBMCs. The receptors shown here come from a man between 18 and 35 years old in good health. Some clones in this sample may be carry-over from other donors' samples. Each CDR3 is given with its conserved first and last residue. The D gene is left open where the match is weak. Size is stated for part of the rows, as once, few or many counts, or as a class when the clone is expanded.

V: TRBV28
J: TRBJ1-2
D: NA
size: NA
CDR3: CASTPAPRGGRGGYTF
DNA: TGTGCCAGCACCCCTGCCCCCCGCGGTGGGCGAGGAGGCTACACCTTC

V: TRBV4-1
J: TRBJ2-1
D: TRBD1
size: once
CDR3: CASSQGGTGGSYNEQFF
DNA: TGCGCCAGCAGCCAAGGAGGGACAGGGGGCTCCTACAATGAGCAGTTCTTC

V: TRBV28
J: TRBJ2-7
D: NA
size: few
CDR3: CASSLWDSYEQYF
DNA: TGTGCCAGCAGTTTATGGGACAGCTACGAGCAGTACTTC

V: TRBV10-2
J: TRBJ2-3
D: NA
size: NA
CDR3: CASISTRVGDTQYF
DNA: TGCGCCAGCATAAGTACTCGCGTTGGGGATACGCAGTATTTT

V: TRBV12-5
J: TRBJ2-1
D: NA
size: NA
CDR3: CASGLDQALQFF
DNA: TGTGCTAGTGGTTTGGACCAGGCGTTACAGTTCTTC

V: TRBV6-5
J: TRBJ1-5
D: NA
size: NA
CDR3: CASPTKAAIDQPQHF
DNA: TGTGCCAGCCCTACTAAAGCAGCGATCGATCAGCCCCAGCATTTT

V: TRBV5-1
J: TRBJ2-3
D: TRBD1
size: NA
CDR3: CASSPDGQGPDTQYF
DNA: TGCGCCAGCAGCCCGGATGGACAGGGCCCAGATACGCAGTATTTT

V: TRBV5-1
J: TRBJ2-1
D: NA
size: few
CDR3: CASSLEAAYNEQFF
DNA: TGCGCCAGCAGCTTGGAAGCGGCCTACAATGAGCAGTTCTTC

V: TRBV7-2
J: TRBJ2-4
D: NA
size: NA
CDR3: CASSFVDQTIQYF
DNA: TGTGCCAGCAGCTTCGTCGATCAGACCATTCAGTACTTC

V: TRBV7-2
J: TRBJ2-5
D: TRBD1
size: NA
CDR3: CASSLTGVETQYF
DNA: TGTGCCAGCAGCTTGACAGGGGTGGAGACCCAGTACTTC

V: TRBV28
J: TRBJ2-7
D: TRBD2
size: NA
CDR3: CASWASGSSYEQYF
DNA: TGTGCCAGCTGGGCTAGCGGGAGCTCCTACGAGCAGTACTTC

V: TRBV28
J: TRBJ1-1
D: TRBD1
size: NA
CDR3: CASSRDTGGRTEAFF
DNA: TGTGCCAGCAGTCGCGATACAGGGGGTCGGACTGAAGCTTTCTTT

V: TRBV30
J: TRBJ2-7
D: NA
size: once
CDR3: CAWTKAGQKVLEQYF
DNA: TGTGCCTGGACCAAAGCGGGACAGAAAGTTCTGGAGCAGTACTTC

V: TRBV2
J: TRBJ2-7
D: TRBD1
size: once
CDR3: CASSPRQGSGEQYF
DNA: TGTGCCAGCAGCCCGCGACAGGGATCGGGCGAGCAGTACTTC

V: TRBV9
J: TRBJ2-3
D: NA
size: NA
CDR3: CASSPQSGNTDTQYF
DNA: TGTGCCAGCAGCCCGCAGTCGGGTAACACAGATACGCAGTATTTT

V: TRBV5-1
J: TRBJ2-6
D: NA
size: NA
CDR3: CASSLAIGAGSHPSGANVLTF
DNA: TGCGCCAGCAGCTTGGCCATCGGTGCCGGGAGCCATCCCTCTGGGGCCAACGTCCTGACTTTC

V: TRBV5-1
J: TRBJ2-2
D: NA
size: NA
CDR3: CASVLYGGTGELFF
DNA: TGCGCCAGCGTCCTCTACGGGGGCACCGGGGAGCTGTTTTTT

V: TRBV6-6
J: TRBJ1-1
D: NA
size: NA
CDR3: CASSYSVGDTEAFF
DNA: TGTGCCAGCAGTTACTCGGTGGGTGACACTGAAGCTTTCTTT

V: TRBV5-6
J: TRBJ2-5
D: NA
size: NA
CDR3: CASSRPVSQETQYF
DNA: TGTGCCAGCAGCCGACCCGTAAGCCAAGAGACCCAGTACTTC

V: TRBV27
J: TRBJ2-4
D: NA
size: NA
CDR3: CASSESFPAKNIQYF
DNA: TGTGCCAGCAGTGAATCCTTCCCAGCCAAAAACATTCAGTACTTC

V: TRBV27
J: TRBJ1-2
D: NA
size: NA
CDR3: CASTSGGPNYGYTF
DNA: TGTGCCAGCACCTCTGGCGGCCCTAACTATGGCTACACCTTC

V: TRBV10-3
J: TRBJ1-6
D: NA
size: NA
CDR3: CAISQGENSPLHF
DNA: TGTGCCATCAGTCAGGGAGAAAATTCACCCCTCCACTTT

V: TRBV5-1
J: TRBJ2-7
D: NA
size: NA
CDR3: CASSSDISYEQYF
DNA: TGCGCCAGCAGCTCGGACATTTCCTACGAGCAGTACTTC

V: TRBV28
J: TRBJ2-7
D: NA
size: NA
CDR3: CASSPRRGEQYF
DNA: TGTGCCAGCAGTCCGAGGCGTGGGGAGCAGTACTTC

V: TRBV6-5
J: TRBJ2-7
D: NA
size: NA
CDR3: CASSRTGIWEQYF
DNA: TGTGCCAGCAGTCGCACAGGGATATGGGAGCAGTACTTC

V: TRBV5-6
J: TRBJ2-1
D: NA
size: NA
CDR3: CASSRYRDSTYNEQFF
DNA: TGTGCCAGCAGCCGATATAGGGACTCTACCTACAATGAGCAGTTCTTC

V: TRBV7-3
J: TRBJ2-1
D: TRBD2
size: NA
CDR3: CASSHRLAGEHEQFF
DNA: TGTGCCAGCAGTCACCGACTAGCGGGAGAACATGAGCAGTTCTTC

V: TRBV18
J: TRBJ2-5
D: NA
size: NA
CDR3: CASSVTSSNQETQYF
DNA: TGTGCCAGCTCAGTCACTAGCAGCAACCAAGAGACCCAGTACTTC

V: TRBV9
J: TRBJ1-3
D: NA
size: NA
CDR3: CASSPLGRPLSGNTIYF
DNA: TGTGCCAGCAGCCCTCTGGGGAGGCCTCTCTCTGGAAACACCATATATTTT

V: TRBV29-1
J: TRBJ1-1
D: NA
size: NA
CDR3: CSVEDIRGTEAFF
DNA: TGCAGCGTTGAAGATATAAGGGGCACTGAAGCTTTCTTT

V: TRBV19
J: TRBJ2-1
D: TRBD2
size: NA
CDR3: CASSRSGSWNEQFF
DNA: TGTGCCAGTAGTCGGAGCGGGAGTTGGAATGAGCAGTTCTTC

V: TRBV27
J: TRBJ2-7
D: NA
size: NA
CDR3: CASSLWGASYEQYF
DNA: TGTGCCAGCAGTTTATGGGGGGCTAGCTACGAGCAGTACTTC

V: TRBV5-1
J: TRBJ2-3
D: NA
size: NA
CDR3: CASRKPLVKGTDTQYF
DNA: TGCGCCAGCAGGAAGCCACTAGTGAAGGGCACAGATACGCAGTATTTT

V: TRBV6-6
J: TRBJ2-2
D: NA
size: few
CDR3: CASSYGRVTGELFF
DNA: TGTGCCAGCAGTTATGGCAGGGTAACCGGGGAGCTGTTTTTT

V: TRBV5-1
J: TRBJ1-1
D: NA
size: NA
CDR3: CASSLVGGPNTEAFF
DNA: TGCGCCAGCAGCTTGGTAGGGGGTCCGAACACTGAAGCTTTCTTT

V: TRBV18
J: TRBJ1-1
D: NA
size: NA
CDR3: CASSPQNAGVVTEAFF
DNA: TGTGCCAGCTCACCACAAAACGCGGGGGTGGTGACTGAAGCTTTCTTT

V: TRBV7-6
J: TRBJ2-5
D: TRBD2
size: NA
CDR3: CASSLRLAGQETQYF
DNA: TGTGCCAGCAGCTTACGGTTAGCGGGACAAGAGACCCAGTACTTC

V: TRBV5-6
J: TRBJ2-5
D: TRBD1
size: NA
CDR3: CASSQGVHQETQYF
DNA: TGTGCCAGCAGCCAGGGGGTGCACCAAGAGACCCAGTACTTC

V: TRBV14
J: TRBJ2-5
D: TRBD2
size: NA
CDR3: CASSRDLAGGRAQYF
DNA: TGTGCCAGCAGCCGAGATTTAGCGGGAGGGCGGGCCCAGTACTTC

V: TRBV11-2
J: TRBJ2-7
D: TRBD2
size: NA
CDR3: CASRPVRGASYEQYF
DNA: TGTGCCAGCAGACCTGTGCGGGGGGCCTCCTACGAGCAGTACTTC

V: TRBV7-2
J: TRBJ2-1
D: NA
size: NA
CDR3: CASSRDPSSQFF
DNA: TGTGCCAGCAGCCGGGATCCAAGTTCGCAGTTCTTC